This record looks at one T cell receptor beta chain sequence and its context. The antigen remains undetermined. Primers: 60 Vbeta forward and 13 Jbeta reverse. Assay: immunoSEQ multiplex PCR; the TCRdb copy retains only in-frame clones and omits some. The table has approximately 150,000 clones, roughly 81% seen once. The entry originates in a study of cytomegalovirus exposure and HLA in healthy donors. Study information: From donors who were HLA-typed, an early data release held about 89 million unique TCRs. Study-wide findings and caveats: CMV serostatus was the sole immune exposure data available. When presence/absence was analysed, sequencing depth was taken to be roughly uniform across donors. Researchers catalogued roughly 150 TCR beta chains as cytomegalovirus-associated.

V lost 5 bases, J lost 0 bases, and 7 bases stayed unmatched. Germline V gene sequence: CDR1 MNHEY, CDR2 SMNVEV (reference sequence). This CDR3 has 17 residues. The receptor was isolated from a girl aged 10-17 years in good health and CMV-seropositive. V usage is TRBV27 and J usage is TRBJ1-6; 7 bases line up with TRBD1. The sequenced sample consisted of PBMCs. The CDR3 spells CASSPWDSLSYNSPLHF. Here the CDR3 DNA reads TGTGCCAGCAGTCCCTGGGACAGTCTCTCCTATAATTCACCCCTCCACTTT.